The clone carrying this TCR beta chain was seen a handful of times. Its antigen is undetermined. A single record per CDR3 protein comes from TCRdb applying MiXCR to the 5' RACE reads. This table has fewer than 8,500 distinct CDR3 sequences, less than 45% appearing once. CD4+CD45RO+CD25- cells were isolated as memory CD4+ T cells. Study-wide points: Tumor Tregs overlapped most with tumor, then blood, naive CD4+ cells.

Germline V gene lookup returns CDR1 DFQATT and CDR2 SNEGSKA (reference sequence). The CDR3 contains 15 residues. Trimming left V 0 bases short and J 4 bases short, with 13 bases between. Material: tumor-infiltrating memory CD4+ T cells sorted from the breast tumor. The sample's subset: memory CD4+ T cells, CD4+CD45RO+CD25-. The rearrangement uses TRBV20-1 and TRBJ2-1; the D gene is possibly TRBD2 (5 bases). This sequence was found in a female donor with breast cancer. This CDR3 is CSARDSLVGYNEQFF. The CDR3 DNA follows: TGCAGTGCTAGAGATTCACTAGTAGGTTACAATGAGCAGTTCTTC.